The 17 T cell receptor beta chains presented below share a single source sample, sequenced in a study of siplizumab effects on memory and regulatory T cells. Using immunoSEQ multiplex PCR, the repertoire was profiled, and TCRdb retains in-frame clones only, with some absent. The data show 90,000 to 140,000 clones, with approximately 94% seen just once and around 0.32% held by the top ten. Specimen: CD4+ T cells sorted from blood. These receptor sequences come from a human donor in good health.

This chain links TRBV19 with TRBJ2-5; maybe TRBD2 (5 bases). Germline CDR1 is LNHDA and CDR2 is SQIVND (reference sequence). This CDR3 comprises 14 residues. With 6 bases removed from V and 1 base from J, the gap between germline ends came to 12 bases. The CDR3 DNA reads as TGTGCCAGTAGCGGACGGGGTTCCCAAGAGACCCAGTACTTC. It is translated as CASSGRGSQETQYF.

The rearrangement links TRBV2 to TRBJ1-2, with D maybe TRBD1 (6 bases). Trimming removed 11 bases from V and 4 bases from J, with 17 bases in between. The CDR3 has 13 residues. Per the germline V gene, CDR1 is SNHLY and CDR2 is FYNNEI. The CDR3 sequence: CASKGRTAYGYTF. The CDR3 region has the DNA TGTGCCTCAAAAGGTCGGACAGCCTATGGCTACACCTTC.

This clone was seen a single time. The rearrangement joins TRBV7-6 to TRBJ2-7; D uncertain. CDR3 length equals 14 residues. V shed 5 bases and J shed 0 bases, with 11 bases lying between them. Germline V gives CDR1 SGHVS, CDR2 FNYEAQ. The CDR3: CASSRSDGSYEQYF. In DNA, the CDR3 is TGTGCCAGCAGCCGTTCGGACGGCTCCTACGAGCAGTACTTC. Looking up the rest from reference TRBV7-6 and TRBJ2-7 gives the full variable domain: GAGVSQSPRYKVTKRGQDVALRCDPISGHVSLYWYRQALGQGPEFLTYFNYEAQQDKSGLPNDRFSAERPEGSISTLTIQRTEQRDSAMYRCASSRSDGSYEQYFGPGTRLTVT.

The rearrangement links TRBV10-3 to TRBJ2-1; TRBD1 is a possible D gene (5 bases). The CDR3 extends over 13 amino acids. Germline values: CDR1 ENHRY, CDR2 SYGVKD. With 5 bases removed from V and 7 bases from J, the gap between germline ends came to 12 bases. The CDR3 region is CAISYAGNNEQFF. The CDR3 bases are TGTGCCATCAGTTACGCAGGGAATAATGAGCAGTTCTTC.

V usage is TRBV29-1 and J usage is TRBJ2-1, with 7 bases identical to TRBD1. In germline, CDR1 is SQVTM, CDR2 ANQGSEA. The J segment lost 0 bases and the V segment lost 4 bases, leaving 3 bases of the junction unmatched. The CDR3 spans 14 residues. CDR3 amino acids: CSVAGGISYNEQFF. CDR3 nucleotide sequence: TGCAGCGTTGCAGGGGGAATCTCCTACAATGAGCAGTTCTTC.

This sequence joins TRBV5-5 and TRBJ1-3; TRBD1 aligns across 8 bases. The CDR3 sequence is 14 residues long. Germline V gene data show CDR1 as SGHKS and CDR2 as YYEKEE (reference sequence). V dropped 0 bases and J dropped 7; count of bases not matched to a gene: 3. As DNA, the CDR3 is TGTGCCAGCAGCTTGGTACAGGGGGTGAACACCATATATTTT. It specifies CASSLVQGVNTIYF.

The gene calls are TRBV11-2 and TRBJ1-1, with TRBD1 matching over 11 bases. The V gene's germline CDR1 is SGHAT and CDR2 FQNNGV. The CDR3 extends over 16 amino acids. Losses at the gene ends were 5 bases for V and 0 bases for J; bases not matched to a gene: 5. The CDR3 sequence is CASSPRTGGLNTEAFF. CDR3 coding DNA: TGTGCCAGCAGCCCCCGGACAGGGGGCCTGAACACTGAAGCTTTCTTT.

The chain employs TRBV10-3 and TRBJ2-3, with no clear D. Trimming removed 4 bases from V and 1 base from J, with 6 bases in between. The CDR3 spans 13 residues. CDR1 is ENHRY and CDR2 is SYGVKD in the germline V gene. CDR3 sequence reads: CAISGKGTDTQYF. The CDR3 DNA follows: TGTGCCATCAGTGGGAAGGGCACAGATACGCAGTATTTT.

The chain has TRBV30 and TRBJ2-7, with D maybe TRBD2 (6 bases). V was clipped by 3 bases and J by 7 bases, with 13 bases between them. Germline V gene data show CDR1 as GTSNPN and CDR2 as SVGIG (reference sequence). The CDR3 is 12 amino acids. In DNA form, the CDR3 reads TGTGCCTGGAGCGGGACCGGGAGAGAGCAGTACTTC. Its protein product is CAWSGTGREQYF.

The rearrangement links TRBV9 to TRBJ2-2; 8 nucleotides agree with TRBD2. This CDR3 has 15 amino acids. Germline trimming cut 4 bases from V and 4 bases from J; bases unmatched to any gene: 6. The germline V gene has CDR1 SGDLS and CDR2 YYNGEE. CDR3 in DNA: TGTGCCAGCAGCCCCCCCGGGACTAGCACCGGGGAGCTGTTTTTT. This encodes CASSPPGTSTGELFF.

This clone has only one observation. The chain links TRBV18 to TRBJ1-2; D not certain. Germline V gene lookup returns CDR1 KGHSH and CDR2 LQKENI. V was pared by 3 bases and J by 8 bases, with 16 bases between. The CDR3 runs 14 residues. The chain's CDR3 is CASSPNQNSGGYTF. CDR3 DNA sequence: TGTGCCAGCTCACCCAATCAAAACTCTGGGGGCTACACCTTC.

The rearrangement links TRBV5-4 to TRBJ1-1; unclear D gene. Trimming took 0 bases from V and 5 from J, leaving 14 bases between them. The CDR3 consists of 15 residues. Germline V gives CDR1 SGHNT, CDR2 YYREEE (reference sequence). The CDR3: CASSLDLTVATEAFF. The CDR3 DNA reads TGTGCCAGCAGCTTGGACCTGACCGTGGCAACTGAAGCTTTCTTT.

The rearrangement uses TRBV11-3 and TRBJ1-2; D remains unclear. The germline gives CDR1 SGHNT, CDR2 YENEEA. Trimming took 0 bases from V and 4 from J, leaving 3 bases between them. The CDR3 is 12 amino acids. In DNA, the CDR3 is TGTGCCAGCAGCTTAGAACCCTATGGCTACACCTTC. Amino acid sequence: CASSLEPYGYTF.

V gene TRBV7-2 combines with J gene TRBJ2-1; 7 nucleotides agree with TRBD2. CDR1 SGHTA and CDR2 FQGNSA come from the germline V gene. The trim removed 5 bases at V and 15 bases at J, leaving 7 bases unmatched. The CDR3 length is 11 residues. As DNA, the CDR3 is TGTGCCAGCAGCAGGCGGGAGTCCGCGTTCTTC. Its protein product is CASSRRESAFF.

The gene calls are TRBV18 and TRBJ2-5; no definite D call. V lost 5 bases, J lost 1 base, and 2 bases lay in between. Per the germline V gene, CDR1 is KGHSH and CDR2 is LQKENI. This CDR3 is built from 11 residues. CDR3 loop: CASSSQETQYF. CDR3 nucleotide sequence: TGTGCCAGCTCATCCCAAGAGACCCAGTACTTC.

The rearrangement joins TRBV5-1 to TRBJ2-3; D gene unclear. The V and J ends lost 0 bases and 4 bases respectively, with 6 bases between them. From germline, CDR1 is SGHRS and CDR2 YFSETQ. The CDR3 totals 13 residues. CDR3 region: CASSLASADTQYF. The CDR3 DNA sequence: TGCGCCAGCAGCTTGGCCTCAGCAGATACGCAGTATTTT. Supplemented by reference TRBV5-1 and TRBJ2-3, the full variable domain reads KAGVTQTPRYLIKTRGQQVTLSCSPISGHRSVSWYQQTPGQGLQFLFEYFSETQRNKGNFPGRFSGRQFSNSRSEMNVSTLELGDSALYLCASSLASADTQYFGPGTRLTVL.

The rearrangement links TRBV5-1 to TRBJ1-1; D perhaps matches TRBD1 (6 bases). V gave up 5 bases and J gave up 4 bases, with 15 bases separating them. Germline values: CDR1 SGHRS, CDR2 YFSETQ. The CDR3 has 14 residues. The CDR3 coding sequence is TGCGCCAGCAGACCGGGGGCGCGAGGCACTGAAGCTTTCTTT. Translation: CASRPGARGTEAFF.